The 8 T cell receptor beta chains given below trace back to one sample, sequenced in a study of regulatory T cells in long-lasting Graves disease. To make TCR beta libraries, researchers used iRepertoire HTBI primers and Arm-PCR of CDR3 regions. MiXCR, applied by TCRdb to the multiplex PCR reads, yields one record per CDR3 protein. The repertoire includes 400,000 to 500,000 distinct CDR3 sequences, roughly 15% of them detected once, and approximately 15% sits in the top ten. Time point reported: newly diagnosed GD, antithyroid drugs for less than 3 months. Scientists built the TCR library using RNA that was extracted from PBMCs. A further study also used this sample, focusing on T cells in Graves' hyperthyroidism and ophthalmopathy.

This sample comprised peripheral blood mononuclear cells (PBMCs), obtained at new diagnosis, from a patient treated with antithyroid drugs. These receptors all come from a woman aged 45-59 years with Graves disease.

A word on this clonotype: A much larger clone is a single base away; this may be a read error. The V gene is TRBV6-1, the J gene TRBJ1-5; D might be TRBD1 (5 bases). In germline, CDR1 is MNHNS, CDR2 SASEGT. This CDR3 comprises 15 residues. The DNA of the CDR3 is TGTGCCGGCAGTCAAGGGTCGGGGGGCAATCAGCCCCAGCATTTT. It yields the protein CAGSQGSGGNQPQHF.

In this sample, this clonotype turned up many times. The chain combines TRBV2 with TRBJ2-1, with unresolved D. The CDR3 is 15 amino acids. V was cut by 1 base and J by 6 bases, with 13 bases left in between. Germline V gene sequence: CDR1 SNHLY, CDR2 FYNNEI. CDR3 nucleotides: TGTGCCAGCAGTGAAGGGGAATTGGGTTCCAATGAGCAGTTCTTC. Translation gives CASSEGELGSNEQFF. The whole variable domain, filled in from reference TRBV2 and TRBJ2-1, reads EPEVTQTPSHQVTQMGQEVILRCVPISNHLYFYWYRQILGQKVEFLVSFYNNEISEKSEIFDDQFSVERPDGSNFTLKIRSTKLEDSAMYFCASSEGELGSNEQFFGPGTRLTVL.

This clonotype has ten or more counts. The chain employs TRBV28 and TRBJ2-7; D may be TRBD1 or TRBD2 (5 bases each). V was shortened by 6 bases and J by 4 bases, with 13 bases between the two germline ends. The V gene's germline CDR1 is MDHEN and CDR2 SYDVKM. The CDR3 loop spans 13 amino acids. The CDR3 coding sequence is TGTGCCAGCAGGATAGGGACCGCTTACGAGCAGTACTTC. Its translation is CASRIGTAYEQYF. The full variable domain, its missing parts supplied by reference TRBV28 and TRBJ2-7, is DVKVTQSSRYLVKRTGEKVFLECVQDMDHENMFWYRQDPGLGLRLIYFSYDVKMKEKGDIPEGYSVSREKKERFSLILESASTNQTSMYLCASRIGTAYEQYFGPGTRLTVT.

This chain links TRBV4-2 with TRBJ2-2; D is perhaps TRBD1 (6 bases). Germline values: CDR1 LGHNA, CDR2 YNFKEQ. Trimming took 1 base from V and 6 from J, leaving 24 bases between them. The CDR3 sequence is 19 residues long. The CDR3 bases are TGTGCCAGCAGCCAAGGAGGCCCGAGGGCAGGGGTGAGCGCCGGGGAGCTGTTTTTT. Its translation is CASSQGGPRAGVSAGELFF.

This clonotype was found many times. The chain is built from TRBV18 and TRBJ1-4; no clear D. V lost 5 bases to trimming and J lost 0 bases, with 10 bases between them. The CDR3 sequence is 15 residues long. Germline CDR1 and CDR2: KGHSH and LQKENI. The CDR3 sequence: CASSSQMATNEKLFF. The DNA for the CDR3 is TGTGCCAGCTCATCGCAGATGGCAACTAATGAAAAACTGTTTTTT.

As concerns this clonotype: This may be a read error, as it is one base from a much larger clone. V and J are TRBV30 and TRBJ2-1, with TRBD2 identical over 10 bases. The CDR3 runs to 15 residues. CDR1 is GTSNPN and CDR2 is SVGIG in the germline V gene (reference sequence). V was pared by 4 bases and J by 4 bases, with 7 bases of the junction left unmatched. The CDR3 coding sequence is TGTGCCTGGAAGAGTACTAGCGGGACGTACAATGAGCAGTTCTTC. Its translation: CAWKSTSGTYNEQFF. The complete variable domain, with remaining parts taken from reference TRBV30 and TRBJ2-1, reads SQTIHQWPATLVQPVGSPLSLECTVEGTSNPNLYWYRQAAGRGLQLLFYSVGIGQISSEVPQNLSASRPQDRQFILSSKKLLLSDSGFYLCAWKSTSGTYNEQFFGPGTRLTVL.

This chain connects TRBV6-4 to TRBJ2-6; 9 nucleotides match TRBD1. J lost 3 bases, V lost 6 bases, and 6 bases had no gene match. This CDR3 is built from 16 residues. Germline CDR1 and CDR2: MRHNA and SNTAGT. The CDR3 is CASSPGQGGGANVLTF. The CDR3 DNA reads TGTGCCAGCAGCCCGGGACAGGGAGGTGGGGCCAACGTCCTGACTTTC.

The V gene is TRBV5-1, the J gene TRBJ2-1; 11 nucleotides line up with TRBD2. Germline values: CDR1 SGHRS, CDR2 YFSETQ. This CDR3 spans 15 amino acids. Trimming cost V 5 bases and J 3 bases; bases outside gene matches: 4. The DNA of the CDR3 is TGCGCCAGCAGACTAGCGGGAGCATTCTACAATGAGCAGTTCTTC. Protein sequence: CASRLAGAFYNEQFF. Filled out from reference TRBV5-1 and TRBJ2-1, the complete variable domain reads KAGVTQTPRYLIKTRGQQVTLSCSPISGHRSVSWYQQTPGQGLQFLFEYFSETQRNKGNFPGRFSGRQFSNSRSEMNVSTLELGDSALYLCASRLAGAFYNEQFFGPGTRLTVL.